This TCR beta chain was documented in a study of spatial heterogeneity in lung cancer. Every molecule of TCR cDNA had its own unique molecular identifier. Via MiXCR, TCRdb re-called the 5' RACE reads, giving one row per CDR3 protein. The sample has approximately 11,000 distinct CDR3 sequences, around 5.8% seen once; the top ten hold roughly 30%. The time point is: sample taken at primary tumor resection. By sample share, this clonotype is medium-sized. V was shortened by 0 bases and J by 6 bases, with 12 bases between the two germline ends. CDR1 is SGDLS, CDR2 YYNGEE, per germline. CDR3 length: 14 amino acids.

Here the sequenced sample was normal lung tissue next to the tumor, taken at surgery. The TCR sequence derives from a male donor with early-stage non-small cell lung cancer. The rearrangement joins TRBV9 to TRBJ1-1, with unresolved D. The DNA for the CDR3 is TGTGCCAGCAGCGTAGTCCCGGGGTTCGCTGAAGCTTTCTTT. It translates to CASSVVPGFAEAFF.